This T cell receptor (beta chain) was recorded in a study of T cell responses to AZD1222 COVID-19 vaccine. This table comes from immunoSEQ multiplex PCR, and its TCRdb copy is limited to in-frame clones, with some not included. The sample holds around 100,000 clones, about 90% seen once. V lost 3 bases and J lost 7; bases outside the gene matches: 5. The germline V gene has CDR1 SGDLS and CDR2 YYNGEE. CDR3 length: 14 residues. In regard to this clone: The target antigen is unknown.

Study-level points and caveats: Donor demographics were predominantly white British with a female majority; clonal diversity may be underestimated.

The sample in question was peripheral blood, obtained on day 0 of AZD1222 vaccination. The receptor comes from an adult in good health. The chain uses TRBV9 and TRBJ1-4; TRBD1 matches 8 bases. The CDR3 coding sequence is TGTGCCAGCAGCGAGGACAGGGTTTGTGAAAAACTGTTTTTT. Amino acid sequence: CASSEDRVCEKLFF.